The 7 T cell receptor beta chains reported below all come from one sample, sequenced in a study of shared clonotypes between healthy human individuals. The data were produced by immunoSEQ multiplex PCR, yet TCRdb's version contains in-frame clones alone and is incomplete. The top ten hold about 0.13% of the sample, which has a few million clones, nearly 97% seen once. Sequencing used naive CD4+ T cells sorted from blood. Subset noted: CD45RA+ positively selected. These receptors were taken from a man younger than 35 in good health.

J is TRBJ1-1 and V is TRBV10-1; 7 bases are shared with TRBD1. The V gene end was trimmed by 6 bases and the J gene end by 4 bases; junction bases not matched to a gene: 8. Germline CDR1 and CDR2: WNHNN and SYGVQD (reference sequence). This CDR3 has 14 amino acids. This CDR3 reads CASSDETGITEAFF. The DNA for the CDR3 is TGCGCCAGCAGCGATGAGACAGGGATCACTGAAGCTTTCTTT.

The chain uses TRBV12-2 and TRBJ2-1; the table's D call, TRBD2, has no DNA check behind it. TRBV12-2 is labeled a pseudogene. The CDR3 has 12 residues. DNA of the CDR3: TGTGCAAGTCGCTTAGCCGGGGATGAGCAGTTCTTC. Amino acid sequence: CASRLAGDEQFF.

The V and J genes are TRBV21-1 and TRBJ1-5. TRBV21-1 constitutes a pseudogene. CDR3 length: 11 amino acids. CDR3 sequence: CASRINQPQHF. For the CDR3, the DNA is TGTGCCAGCAGGATTAATCAGCCCCAGCATTTT.

The V call is TRBV9, the J call TRBJ2-7; 8 bases match TRBD1. CDR1 and CDR2 (germline): SGDLS, YYNGEE. The length of the CDR3 is 15 residues. V lost 0 bases, J lost 5 bases, and 7 bases stayed unmatched. CDR3 protein: CASSVAGQGSDEQYF. The CDR3 DNA reads as TGTGCCAGCAGCGTAGCCGGACAGGGCAGCGACGAGCAGTACTTC. The whole variable domain, remainder taken from reference TRBV9 and TRBJ2-7, is DSGVTQTPKHLITATGQRVTLRCSPRSGDLSVYWYQQSLDQGLQFLIQYYNGEERAKGNILERFSAQQFPDLHSELNLSSLELGDSALYFCASSVAGQGSDEQYFGPGTRLTVT.

The rearrangement joins TRBV30 to TRBJ2-7; D not certain. The V end was cut by 0 bases, the J end by 3 bases, with 6 bases between. Germline-derived CDR1 and CDR2 are GTSNPN and SVGIG (reference sequence). This CDR3 contains 12 residues. CDR3 in amino acids: CAWSVNVYEQYF. For the CDR3, the DNA is TGTGCCTGGAGTGTAAACGTCTACGAGCAGTACTTC.

The rearrangement links TRBV5-4 to TRBJ1-4; 9 nucleotides align to TRBD1. The CDR3 spans 15 residues. Germline CDR1 and CDR2: SGHNT and YYREEE (reference sequence). Trimming at V came to 4 bases and at J to 8 bases, leaving 9 bases not matched to a gene. Here the CDR3 reads CASSAGTGSFEKLFF. The CDR3 bases are TGTGCCAGCAGCGCCGGGACAGGGTCGTTCGAAAAACTGTTTTTT.

The CDR3 sequence is CASSLVAGLYEQYF. The CDR3 coding sequence is TGTGCCAGCAGCTTAGTGGCAGGCCTATACGAGCAGTACTTC. V usage is TRBV7-2 and J usage is TRBJ2-7, with D unclear. The CDR3 length is 14 residues. CDR1 is SGHTA and CDR2 is FQGNSA in the germline V gene. V lost 1 base and J lost 4, with 11 bases in between.